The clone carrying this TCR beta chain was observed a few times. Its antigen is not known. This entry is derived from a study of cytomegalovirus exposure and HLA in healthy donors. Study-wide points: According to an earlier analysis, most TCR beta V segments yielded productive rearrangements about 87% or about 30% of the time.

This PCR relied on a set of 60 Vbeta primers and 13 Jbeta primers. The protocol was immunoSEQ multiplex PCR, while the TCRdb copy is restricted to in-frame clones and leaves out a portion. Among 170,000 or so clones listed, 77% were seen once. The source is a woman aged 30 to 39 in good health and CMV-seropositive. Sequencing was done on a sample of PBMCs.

For the CDR3, the DNA is TGTGCCAGCAGCTTCCTAGCGAGGGGGGAGCTGTTTTTT. Translated, it gives CASSFLARGELFF. This chain uses TRBV5-6 with TRBJ2-2; a weak D match, TRBD2 (6 bases). The CDR3 runs 13 residues. V was trimmed by 2 bases and J by 8 bases, leaving 10 bases between them. The germline V gene has CDR1 SGHDT and CDR2 YYEEEE.